The present TCR beta chain was sequenced within a study of blood T cells in healthy people across ages. The CDR3 extends over 14 amino acids. Germline loops: CDR1 SGHRS, CDR2 YFSETQ. Trimming cost V 5 bases and J 4 bases, with 14 bases left between them. This clonotype was detected only a few times. Using a J-beta primer mix together with a sample-barcoded 5' primer, a second PCR was run for roughly 7 to 11 cycles. Every sample produced at least 2.5 million CDR3-containing paired-end reads. TCRdb recomputed calls from the 5' RACE reads with MiXCR, one row per CDR3 protein. The repertoire includes fewer than 600,000 distinct CDR3 sequences, approximately 26% of them detected once, and roughly 3.5% sits in the top ten. The data were also submitted as part of a second study, on T cells of mothers and their children. That source reports: For cDNA synthesis, the complete extracted RNA was used (approximately 1.4 ug per 15 ul). Overlap ran slightly, non-significantly higher for related than unrelated mother-child pairs.

Sequencing was done on a sample of blood. The sequence came from a boy aged 2 to 9 in good health. The chain is built from TRBV5-1 and TRBJ2-3, with D perhaps given as TRBD1 or TRBD2 (6 bases each). The CDR3 nucleotides are TGCGCCAGCAGTGGGGGGCGGGAAGCAGATACGCAGTATTTT. Translating gives CASSGGREADTQYF.